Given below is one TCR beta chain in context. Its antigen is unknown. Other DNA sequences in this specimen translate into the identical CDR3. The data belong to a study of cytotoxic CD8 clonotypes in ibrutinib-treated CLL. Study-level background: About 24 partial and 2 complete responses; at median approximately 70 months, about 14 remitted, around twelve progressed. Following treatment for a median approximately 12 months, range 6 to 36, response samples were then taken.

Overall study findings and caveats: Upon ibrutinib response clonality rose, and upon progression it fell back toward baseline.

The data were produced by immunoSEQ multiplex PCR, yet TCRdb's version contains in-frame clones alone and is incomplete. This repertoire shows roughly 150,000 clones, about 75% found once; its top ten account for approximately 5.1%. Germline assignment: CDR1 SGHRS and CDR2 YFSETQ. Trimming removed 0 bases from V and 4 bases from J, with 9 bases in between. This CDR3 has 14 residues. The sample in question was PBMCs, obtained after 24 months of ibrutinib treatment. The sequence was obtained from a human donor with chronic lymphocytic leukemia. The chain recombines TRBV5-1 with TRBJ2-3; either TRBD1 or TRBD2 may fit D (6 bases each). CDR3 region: CASSLAGGADTQYF. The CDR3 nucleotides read TGCGCCAGCAGCTTGGCCGGGGGCGCAGATACGCAGTATTTT.